What follows are 3 T cell receptor beta chains derived from one specimen sequenced in a study of blood T cells in healthy people across ages. Combining a sample-barcoded 5' primer with a J-beta primer mix, a second PCR ran for roughly 7 to 12 cycles. TCRdb used MiXCR to reprocess the 5' RACE reads, holding one entry per CDR3 protein. The profile shows roughly 1,100,000 distinct CDR3 sequences, about 25% of them singletons. The same data also went into a second study, on T cells of mothers and their children.

Sequencing input: blood. These receptors were taken from a girl aged 2 to 9 in good health.

This clonotype was observed once. A read error may produce the germline difference seen at one junction end. This chain uses TRBV11-2 with TRBJ2-3; no clear D. The CDR3 contains 16 residues. Germline V gene data show CDR1 as SGHAT and CDR2 as FQNNGV. The CDR3 sequence: CANSPWTDASTDTQYF. CDR3 coding DNA: TGTGCCAACAGCCCGTGGACGGACGCTAGCACAGATACGCAGTATTTT.

This clonotype occurred a few times. The chain combines TRBV27 with TRBJ2-5; 9 nucleotides match TRBD1. V shed 6 bases and J 4 bases; nucleotides not matched to a gene: 9. Germline V gene lookup returns CDR1 MNHEY and CDR2 SMNVEV (reference sequence). The CDR3 runs 15 residues. CDR3 bases: TGTGCCAGCAGGGAAACAGGGGGCTATTTAGAGACCCAGTACTTC. It translates to CASRETGGYLETQYF.

The table lists this clonotype with many counts. The rearrangement uses TRBV9 and TRBJ2-3; 10 nucleotides align to TRBD2. The CDR3 is 17 amino acids. V trimming: 0 bases; J trimming: 5 bases; junction bases outside the gene matches: 9. The germline V gene encodes CDR1 SGDLS and CDR2 YYNGEE. CDR3 residues: CASSVEIAGGGRDTQYF. The CDR3 DNA reads as TGTGCCAGCAGCGTAGAGATAGCGGGAGGAGGTCGAGATACGCAGTATTTT.